Listed below are T cell receptor beta chains from one sample, sequenced in a study of T cells in localized non-small cell lung cancer. Repertoires were generated with immunoSEQ multiplex PCR, while TCRdb's copy carries only in-frame clones and drops some. The sample has some 15,000 clones, over 75% seen once. The sequencing here drew on peripheral blood, taken before any cancer treatment. Receptors originate from a male donor older than 55 with stage I lung adenocarcinoma. The CDR3 runs from the conserved cysteine through the conserved F or W. A D gene is named only where the DNA matches it firmly. Some rows mark clone size as missing; the rest say once, few, many or name a class of expanded clone.

TRBJ2-7	15	.	.	TRBV4-1	TGCGCCAGCAGCCATCAAAACTTGGGGAACTACGAGCAGTACTTC	CASSHQNLGNYEQYF
TRBJ2-2	15	TRBD2	few	TRBV11-2	TGTGCCAGCAGCAAGACTAGCGTCTACACCGGGGAGCTGTTTTTT	CASSKTSVYTGELFF
TRBJ1-1	14	TRBD1	large	TRBV27	TGTGCCAGCAGTTTACAGGGGGACGGGACTGAAGCTTTCTTT	CASSLQGDGTEAFF
TRBJ2-7	16	TRBD2	few	TRBV28	TGTGCCAGCAGTTCCGGACTAGCGGGAGACGACGACGAGCAGTACTTC	CASSSGLAGDDDEQYF
TRBJ1-1	15	.	.	TRBV5-4	TGTGCCAGCAGCTTTAAAGGGCAGGGAAACACTGAAGCTTTCTTT	CASSFKGQGNTEAFF
TRBJ2-5	13	.	.	TRBV7-7	TGTGCTAGCAGCTTAGGTGGGTTGGAGACCCAGTACTTC	CASSLGGLETQYF
TRBJ1-2	14	TRBD1	.	TRBV7-2	TGTGCCAGCAGCTTATTAGGGGGCGATCTTGGCTACACCTTC	CASSLLGGDLGYTF
TRBJ2-3	13	TRBD2	.	TRBV19	TGTGCCAGTAGGGCTAGCGGGAGGGATACGCAGTATTTT	CASRASGRDTQYF
TRBJ2-7	15	.	few	TRBV6-5	TGTGCCAGCATCTGCAGGGCCACGATCTCCTACGAGCAGTACTTC	CASICRATISYEQYF
TRBJ2-3	15	.	.	TRBV10-1	TGCGCCAGCAGTGAGGACAGCGTTAGCACAGATACGCAGTATTTT	CASSEDSVSTDTQYF
TRBJ2-7	13	.	.	TRBV7-8	TGTGCCAGCAGCCCTGGATCACCCTACGAGCAGTACTTC	CASSPGSPYEQYF
TRBJ2-1	15	.	.	TRBV30	TGTGCCTGGAGTAGGAGGGGACTTTCCTACAATGAGCAGTTCTTC	CAWSRRGLSYNEQFF
TRBJ2-5	20	TRBD1	.	TRBV4-1	TGCGCCAGCAGCCCAAGGGACGCGACAGGGGGCCTCCATGCCCTGGAGACCCAGTACTTC	CASSPRDATGGLHALETQYF
TRBJ1-2	16	TRBD1	.	TRBV5-1	TGCGCCAGCAGCCCCAGCCCGGGACAGGTTAACTATGGCTACACCTTC	CASSPSPGQVNYGYTF